The 7 T cell receptor beta chains in this list originate from one sample, sequenced in a study of cytomegalovirus exposure and HLA in healthy donors. PCR amplification relied on 60 Vbeta primers (plus 13 Jbeta primers). Sequencing was performed with immunoSEQ multiplex PCR; in TCRdb, only in-frame clones are kept and a portion is missing. The table has over 45,000 clones, around 83% seen once; the top ten hold about 4.3%. The sequenced sample was PBMCs. The receptors derive from a man aged 25-45 years in good health and CMV-seronegative.

The V call is TRBV19, the J call TRBJ1-4; TRBD1 aligns across 9 bases. Per the germline V gene, CDR1 is LNHDA and CDR2 is SQIVND (reference sequence). The CDR3 contains 16 residues. The V and J ends lost 4 bases and 1 base, in that order; junction bases with no gene match: 4. CDR3 residues: CASSKKTGGTNEKLFF. In nucleotides, the CDR3 is TGTGCCAGTAGTAAGAAGACAGGGGGAACTAATGAAAAACTGTTTTTT.

V gene TRBV7-9 combines with J gene TRBJ1-3; 10 bases match TRBD1. Trimming took 8 bases from V and 7 from J; bases not matched to a gene: 11. The germline gives CDR1 SEHNR, CDR2 FQNEAQ (reference sequence). The CDR3 contains 15 residues. CDR3 loop: CASGATGGFPNTIYF. The CDR3 DNA is TGTGCCAGCGGCGCGACAGGGGGCTTCCCGAACACCATATATTTT.

Here the CDR3 reads CASSEIQDNYGYTF. For the CDR3, the DNA is TGTGCCAGCAGTGAAATACAGGACAACTATGGCTACACCTTC. The chain links TRBV25-1 to TRBJ1-2; possible D gene TRBD1, 5 bases. The CDR3 extends over 14 amino acids. The V and J ends lost 2 bases and 2 bases respectively, with 9 bases between them. Germline V gives CDR1 MGHDK, CDR2 SYGVNS.

This sequence joins TRBV29-1 and TRBJ2-7, with no clear D. The germline V gene has CDR1 SQVTM and CDR2 ANQGSEA. Trimming took off 4 bases at V and 3 bases at J, with 10 bases between the two ends. The CDR3 has 12 amino acids. CDR3 coding DNA: TGCAGCGTTGCGGCAGGCCGCTACGAGCAGTACTTC. Residues: CSVAAGRYEQYF.

Concerning this clone: Germline and junction disagree at one end, which may indicate a read error. The chain recombines TRBV5-4 with TRBJ2-5, with 7 bases matching TRBD1. The germline gives CDR1 SGHNT, CDR2 YYREEE (reference sequence). This CDR3 has 14 amino acids. The CDR3, as DNA: TGTGCCGGCAGCACAACGACAGGGCTAGAGACCCAGTACTTC. Translated, it gives CAGSTTTGLETQYF.

The V call is TRBV19, the J call TRBJ2-5; 15 bases agree with TRBD2. Germline V CDR1 and CDR2: LNHDA, SQIVND (reference sequence). J was trimmed by 5 bases and V by 1 base; bases with no gene match: 5. The CDR3 has 17 amino acids. The CDR3 loop reads CASSIGTSGRAGETQYF. CDR3 DNA sequence: TGTGCCAGTAGTATAGGGACTAGCGGGAGGGCCGGGGAGACCCAGTACTTC.

The chain combines TRBV11-3 with TRBJ2-3, with D possibly matching TRBD2 (5 bases). Trimming pared 4 bases from V and 5 bases from J, leaving 13 bases between. The CDR3 sequence is 14 residues long. Germline CDR1 reads SGHNT; CDR2 reads YENEEA. The CDR3 DNA sequence: TGTGCCAGCAGCTCCCGACTCAGCGGAGATACGCAGTATTTT. Protein product: CASSSRLSGDTQYF.